These 3 T cell receptor beta chains were sequenced from one sample in a study of T cell repertoires in ileal Crohn's disease. Profiling relied on immunoSEQ multiplex PCR, and the TCRdb table lists in-frame clones only, not all of them. Of more than 13,000 clones listed, over 70% are singletons. This sample's time point: neoterminal ileum biopsy at postoperative endoscopy, about 6 months after surgery. Sequencing was carried out using ileal tissue. The source of these receptors is an adult with Crohn's disease.

This clone was seen once. The rearrangement links TRBV7-7 to TRBJ2-1, with 7 bases matching TRBD2. The V gene end was trimmed by 5 bases and the J gene end by 5 bases; junction bases not matched to a gene: 3. CDR3 length: 13 amino acids. In germline, CDR1 is SSHAT, CDR2 FNYEAQ (reference sequence). The CDR3 loop is CASSALADNEQFF. DNA for the CDR3: TGTGCCAGCAGCGCGCTAGCGGACAATGAGCAGTTCTTC. Using reference TRBV7-7 and TRBJ2-1 for the parts outside the CDR3, the full variable domain is GAGVSQSPRYKVTKRGQDVTLRCDPISSHATLYWYQQALGQGPEFLTYFNYEAQPDKSGLPSDRFSAERPEGSISTLTIQRTEQRDSAMYRCASSALADNEQFFGPGTRLTVL.

The chain is built from TRBV7-2 and TRBJ1-5, with TRBD1 matching over 10 bases. CDR1 SGHTA and CDR2 FQGNSA come from the germline V gene. The CDR3 loop spans 15 amino acids. The V and J ends lost 5 bases and 6 bases, in that order; junction bases with no gene match: 7. CDR3 DNA sequence: TGTGCCAGCAGCCCGGGGACAGGGGTTGTTCAGCCCCAGCATTTT. Protein product: CASSPGTGVVQPQHF.

This chain connects TRBV5-1 to TRBJ1-2, with no clear D. Trimming cost V 0 bases and J 4 bases, with 10 bases left between them. This CDR3 has 14 residues. Germline assignment: CDR1 SGHRS and CDR2 YFSETQ. CDR3 residues: CASSLEGSLYGYTF. The DNA of the CDR3 is TGCGCCAGCAGCTTGGAGGGCAGCCTCTATGGCTACACCTTC.